This T cell receptor (beta chain) was observed in a study of blood T cell repertoires in COVID-19. This CDR3 spans 13 amino acids. Germline lookup yields CDR1 SQVTM and CDR2 ANQGSEA. V shed 2 bases and J shed 7 bases, with 14 bases lying between them. Clones were sequenced by immunoSEQ multiplex PCR, and TCRdb holds only the in-frame ones, with some missing. The sample lists about 97,000 clones, 85% to 90% seen once, with approximately 2% in the top ten. The sequenced material came from peripheral blood. The sequence derives from a middle-aged man with COVID-19, enrolled during active disease. The rearrangement uses TRBV29-1 and TRBJ1-2; a weak D match, TRBD1 (5 bases). The CDR3 is CSVEREGRGGYTF. The CDR3 DNA reads TGCAGCGTTGAACGGGAGGGGCGGGGTGGCTACACCTTC.